This TCR beta chain was documented in a study of human T cells and chemical hapten exposure. Time point given: patch test 1, 2 weeks after DPC sensitization. The treatment was: therapeutic diphenylcyclopropenone sensitization with weekly scalp DPC. TCRdb processed the RACE reads anew with MiXCR; each CDR3 protein has one entry. The table lists fewer than 100,000 distinct CDR3 sequences, around 11% of them singletons. The CDR3 spans 14 residues. With V trimmed by 4 bases and J by 3 bases, 3 bases remained unmatched. CDR1 and CDR2 (germline): MDHEN, SYDVKM. This clonotype came up many times. Sequencing was performed on whole blood, taken in connection with sensitization to the hapten diphenylcyclopropenone (DPC). The gene calls are TRBV28 and TRBJ2-3; 8 nucleotides line up with TRBD1. This receptor was taken from a woman in her forties with alopecia areata. Some clones in this sample may be carry-over from other donors' samples. CDR3 region: CASSYWTGTDTQYF. In DNA, the CDR3 is TGTGCCAGCAGTTACTGGACAGGGACAGATACGCAGTATTTT.